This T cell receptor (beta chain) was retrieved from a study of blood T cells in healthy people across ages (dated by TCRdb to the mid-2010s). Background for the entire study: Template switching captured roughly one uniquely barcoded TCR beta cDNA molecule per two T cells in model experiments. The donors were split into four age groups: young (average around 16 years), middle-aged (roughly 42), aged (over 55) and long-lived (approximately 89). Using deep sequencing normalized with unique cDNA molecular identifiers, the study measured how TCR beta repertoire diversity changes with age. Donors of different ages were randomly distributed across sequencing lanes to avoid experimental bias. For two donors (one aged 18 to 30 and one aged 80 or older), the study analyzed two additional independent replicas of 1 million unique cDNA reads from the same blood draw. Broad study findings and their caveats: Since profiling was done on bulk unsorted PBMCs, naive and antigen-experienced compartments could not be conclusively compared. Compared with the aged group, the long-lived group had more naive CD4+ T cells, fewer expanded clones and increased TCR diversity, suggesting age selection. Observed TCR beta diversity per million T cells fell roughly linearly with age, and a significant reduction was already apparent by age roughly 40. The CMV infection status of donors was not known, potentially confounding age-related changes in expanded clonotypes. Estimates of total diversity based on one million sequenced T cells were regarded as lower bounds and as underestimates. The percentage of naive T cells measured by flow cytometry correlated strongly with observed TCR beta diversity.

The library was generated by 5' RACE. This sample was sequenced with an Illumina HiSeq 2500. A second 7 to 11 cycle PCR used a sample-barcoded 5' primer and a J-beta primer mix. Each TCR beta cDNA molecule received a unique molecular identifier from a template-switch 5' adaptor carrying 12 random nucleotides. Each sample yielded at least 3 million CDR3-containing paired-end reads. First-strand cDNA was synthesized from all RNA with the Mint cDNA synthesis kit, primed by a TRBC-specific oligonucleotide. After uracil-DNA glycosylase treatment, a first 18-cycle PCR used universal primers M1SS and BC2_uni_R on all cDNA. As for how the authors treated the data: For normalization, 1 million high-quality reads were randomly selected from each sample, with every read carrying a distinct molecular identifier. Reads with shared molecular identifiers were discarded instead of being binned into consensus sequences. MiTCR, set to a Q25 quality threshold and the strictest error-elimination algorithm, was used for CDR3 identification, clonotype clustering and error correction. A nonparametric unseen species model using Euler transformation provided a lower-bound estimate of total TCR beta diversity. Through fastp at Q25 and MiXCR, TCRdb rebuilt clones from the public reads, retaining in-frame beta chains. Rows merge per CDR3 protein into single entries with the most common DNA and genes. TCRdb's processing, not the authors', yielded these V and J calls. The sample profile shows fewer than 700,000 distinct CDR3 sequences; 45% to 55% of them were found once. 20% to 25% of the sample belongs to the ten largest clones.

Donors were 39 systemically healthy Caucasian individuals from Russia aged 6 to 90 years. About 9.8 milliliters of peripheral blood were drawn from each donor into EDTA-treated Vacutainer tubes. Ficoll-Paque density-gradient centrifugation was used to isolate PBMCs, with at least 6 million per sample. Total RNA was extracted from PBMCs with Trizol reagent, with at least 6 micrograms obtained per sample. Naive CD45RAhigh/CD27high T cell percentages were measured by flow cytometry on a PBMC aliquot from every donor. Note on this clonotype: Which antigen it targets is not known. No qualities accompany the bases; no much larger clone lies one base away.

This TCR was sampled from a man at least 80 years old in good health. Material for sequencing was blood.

CDR3 sequence: CSAGQGAIYGYTF. The DNA sequence follows: TGCAGTGCTGGACAGGGGGCGATCTATGGCTACACCTTC. The chain joins TRBV20-1 to TRBJ1-2; the junction holds 11 bases that match TRBD1. Trimming leaves V shorter by 5 bases and J shorter by 4 bases, with the junction holding 3 bases beyond the gene matches. CDR1 and CDR2, looked up from the germline V gene (reference sequence), are DFQATT and SNEGSKA. From its cysteine to its phenylalanine, the CDR3 spans 13 amino acids. The retained sequence is limited to the CDR3, 39 bases, with the frame set at the first base.